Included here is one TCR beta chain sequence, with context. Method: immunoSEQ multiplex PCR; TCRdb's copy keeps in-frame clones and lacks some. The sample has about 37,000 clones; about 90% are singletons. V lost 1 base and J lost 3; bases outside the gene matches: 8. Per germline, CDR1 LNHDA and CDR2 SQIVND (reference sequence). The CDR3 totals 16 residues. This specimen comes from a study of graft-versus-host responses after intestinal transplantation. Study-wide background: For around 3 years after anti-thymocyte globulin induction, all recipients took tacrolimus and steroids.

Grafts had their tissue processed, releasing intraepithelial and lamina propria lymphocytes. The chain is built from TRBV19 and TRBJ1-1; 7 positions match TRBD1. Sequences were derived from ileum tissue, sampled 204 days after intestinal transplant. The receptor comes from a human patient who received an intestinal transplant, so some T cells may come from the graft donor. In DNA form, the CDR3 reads TGTGCCAGTAGTATAGCGGGGGCAACAGGGGACACTGAAGCTTTCTTT. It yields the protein CASSIAGATGDTEAFF.